Presented here are 22 T cell receptor beta chains from one specimen sequenced in a study of cytomegalovirus exposure and HLA in healthy donors. The PCR ran on 60 Vbeta and 13 Jbeta primers. Data came from immunoSEQ multiplex PCR; TCRdb stores just in-frame clones and leaves some out. The data contain 110,000 to 150,000 clones, around 80% of them seen just once; the ten biggest clones take up around 3%. Sequenced input: PBMCs. The receptors stem from a female donor in good health and CMV-seronegative.

V usage is TRBV29-1 and J usage is TRBJ1-2; 10 positions agree with TRBD1. Germline CDR1 reads SQVTM; CDR2 reads ANQGSEA. V shed 4 bases and J 3 bases; nucleotides not matched to a gene: 5. The CDR3 spans 14 residues. The CDR3 DNA sequence: TGCAGCGTTGTTAGCGGGACAGGGGACTATGGCTACACCTTC. It translates to CSVVSGTGDYGYTF.

The rearrangement uses TRBV5-1 and TRBJ1-1; D may be TRBD1 (5 bases). V was pared by 4 bases and J by 4 bases, with 17 bases between. The germline V gene encodes CDR1 SGHRS and CDR2 YFSETQ. There are 15 residues in the CDR3. The chain's CDR3 is CASSRGGEGVTEAFF. The CDR3 DNA is TGCGCCAGCAGCCGGGGGGGGGAAGGGGTCACTGAAGCTTTCTTT.

The chain uses TRBV2 and TRBJ1-5; 7 bases are shared with TRBD1. With 6 bases clipped from V and 6 bases from J, the junction kept 11 bases outside the gene matches. Germline CDR1 reads SNHLY; CDR2 reads FYNNEI. The CDR3 contains 15 residues. CDR3 region: CASRRQGQLGQPQHF. The CDR3, as DNA: TGTGCCAGCAGACGACAGGGTCAACTAGGTCAGCCCCAGCATTTT.

J is TRBJ2-6 and V is TRBV6-4, with a weak D call TRBD1 (5 bases). V dropped 2 bases and J dropped 0 bases, with 17 bases sitting between them. Germline CDR1 is MRHNA and CDR2 is SNTAGT. The CDR3 has 19 amino acids. The CDR3 DNA reads as TGTGCCAGCAGTGACCCTTCTATTCAGGGTCCCTCTGGGGCCAACGTCCTGACTTTC. This encodes CASSDPSIQGPSGANVLTF.

V is TRBV7-2 and J is TRBJ1-2, with TRBD1 matching over 8 bases. Trimming took 4 bases from V and 3 from J; bases not matched to a gene: 7. Germline values: CDR1 SGHTA, CDR2 FQGNSA. The CDR3 is 15 amino acids. The CDR3 bases are TGTGCCAGCAGCTCTGGACAGGGAATGGACTATGGCTACACCTTC. This codes for CASSSGQGMDYGYTF.

This clone was recorded a few times. CDR3 sequence: CASSPLGALRTEAFF. For the CDR3, the DNA is TGTGCCAGCTCACCGCTTGGGGCTTTGCGTACTGAAGCTTTCTTT. The V and J genes are TRBV18 and TRBJ1-1; the D gene is possibly TRBD1 (5 bases). V lost 3 bases to trimming and J lost 5 bases, with 16 bases between them. Germline assignment: CDR1 KGHSH and CDR2 LQKENI. This CDR3 comprises 15 residues.

CDR3 amino acids: CASSEGQVASEQFF. The CDR3, as DNA: TGCGCCAGCAGCGAGGGACAGGTGGCGAGTGAGCAGTTCTTC. The chain is built from TRBV5-1 and TRBJ2-1, with TRBD1 identical over 8 bases. The CDR3 has 14 residues. V gave up 4 bases and J gave up 9 bases; unmatched junction bases: 9. Germline CDR1 is SGHRS and CDR2 is YFSETQ. Looking up the rest from reference TRBV5-1 and TRBJ2-1 gives the full variable domain: KAGVTQTPRYLIKTRGQQVTLSCSPISGHRSVSWYQQTPGQGLQFLFEYFSETQRNKGNFPGRFSGRQFSNSRSEMNVSTLELGDSALYLCASSEGQVASEQFFGPGTRLTVL.

The chain has TRBV7-2 and TRBJ2-3; TRBD2 aligns across 8 bases. This CDR3 comprises 18 residues. The ends lost 3 bases at V and 1 base at J; junction bases unmatched: 12. Germline V lookup: CDR1 SGHTA, CDR2 FQGNSA. CDR3 loop: CASSFSPVRRGGTDTQYF. The CDR3 nucleotides read TGTGCCAGCAGCTTCTCGCCCGTCCGGCGGGGGGGCACAGATACGCAGTATTTT.

The chain employs TRBV13 and TRBJ1-1; 8 bases are a match to TRBD1. The CDR3 length is 13 residues. The V gene end was trimmed by 5 bases and the J gene end by 4 bases; junction bases not matched to a gene: 3. Germline loops: CDR1 PRHDT, CDR2 FYEKMQ (reference sequence). This chain's CDR3 is CASSGQGGTEAFF. In nucleotides, the CDR3 is TGTGCCAGCAGCGGACAGGGAGGCACTGAAGCTTTCTTT. Full variable domain (remainder filled in from reference TRBV13 and TRBJ1-1): AAGVIQSPRHLIKEKRETATLKCYPIPRHDTVYWYQQGPGQDPQFLISFYEKMQSDKGSIPDRFSAQQFSDYHSELNMSSLELGDSALYFCASSGQGGTEAFFGQGTRLTVV.

V is TRBV7-9 and J is TRBJ1-4; 8 bases are shared with TRBD1. The CDR3 consists of 16 residues. Germline loops: CDR1 SEHNR, CDR2 FQNEAQ (reference sequence). The V segment lost 6 bases and the J segment 0 bases; nucleotides outside the gene matches: 6. The CDR3 sequence: CASSSRTGPTNEKLFF. The CDR3 nucleotides are TGTGCCAGCAGTTCGCGGACAGGGCCAACTAATGAAAAACTGTTTTTT.

This chain joins TRBV28 and TRBJ1-4, with TRBD1 matching over 10 bases. The CDR3 runs to 13 residues. Trimming at V came to 8 bases and at J to 6 bases, leaving 3 bases not matched to a gene. In germline, CDR1 is MDHEN, CDR2 SYDVKM. The CDR3 coding sequence is TGTGCCAGCCACGGACAGGGGGATGAAAAACTGTTTTTT. Translated: CASHGQGDEKLFF. The full variable domain, rest sourced from reference TRBV28 and TRBJ1-4, is DVKVTQSSRYLVKRTGEKVFLECVQDMDHENMFWYRQDPGLGLRLIYFSYDVKMKEKGDIPEGYSVSREKKERFSLILESASTNQTSMYLCASHGQGDEKLFFGSGTQLSVL.

The V call is TRBV19, the J call TRBJ1-4, with D perhaps matching TRBD1 (5 bases). The germline CDR1 and CDR2 sequences are LNHDA and SQIVND (reference sequence). V dropped 7 bases and J dropped 8 bases, with 17 bases sitting between them. The CDR3 contains 14 residues. Written as DNA, the CDR3 is TGTGCCAGTACCAGGGCGGGAATGGGCGAAAAACTGTTTTTT. Translation: CASTRAGMGEKLFF.

The V gene is TRBV5-1, the J gene TRBJ1-1; the match to TRBD1 covers 10 bases. V lost 6 bases and J lost 4; bases outside the gene matches: 9. The CDR3 consists of 15 residues. Germline lookup yields CDR1 SGHRS and CDR2 YFSETQ. DNA for the CDR3: TGCGCCAGCACCGGGACAGGGGAGGTAGGCACTGAAGCTTTCTTT. Amino acids: CASTGTGEVGTEAFF. Full variable domain (missing parts from reference TRBV5-1 and TRBJ1-1): KAGVTQTPRYLIKTRGQQVTLSCSPISGHRSVSWYQQTPGQGLQFLFEYFSETQRNKGNFPGRFSGRQFSNSRSEMNVSTLELGDSALYLCASTGTGEVGTEAFFGQGTRLTVV.

The chain carries TRBV7-9 and TRBJ2-1; 8 bases map to TRBD1. The CDR3 has 18 amino acids. V trimming: 2 bases; J trimming: 12 bases; junction bases outside the gene matches: 21. The germline V gene encodes CDR1 SEHNR and CDR2 FQNEAQ (reference sequence). Here the CDR3 reads CASSLRGTGPRPVYVQFF. Here the CDR3 DNA reads TGTGCCAGCAGCTTACGGGGGACAGGTCCCCGTCCCGTGTATGTGCAGTTCTTC.

The chain carries TRBV7-2 and TRBJ1-2; D is ambiguous. The CDR3 extends over 11 amino acids. The germline V gene has CDR1 SGHTA and CDR2 FQGNSA. V shed 9 bases and J shed 7 bases, with 12 bases lying between them. CDR3 residues: CASRESCGYTF. CDR3 sequence (DNA): TGTGCCAGTAGGGAGAGTTGTGGCTACACCTTC.

Note on this clone: One end of the junction is discordant with germline, which a read error may explain. The chain has TRBV28 and TRBJ1-2; possible D gene TRBD1, 5 bases. This CDR3 contains 12 residues. Germline V gene lookup returns CDR1 MDHEN and CDR2 SYDVKM. The CDR3 DNA sequence: TGTGCCAGCGGACCGCTTGCGGGGCGGAACCCCTTC. Translation gives CASGPLAGRNPF.

This clone was counted once. This chain uses TRBV6-5 with TRBJ1-2; a weak D match, TRBD1 (6 bases). There are 14 residues in the CDR3. V was trimmed by 6 bases and J by 4 bases, leaving 15 bases between them. Germline-derived CDR1 and CDR2 are MNHEY and SVGAGI. CDR3 sequence reads: CASSMTGTPYGYTF. DNA for the CDR3: TGTGCCAGCAGCATGACCGGGACACCCTATGGCTACACCTTC.

The chain combines TRBV27 with TRBJ2-3; 10 nucleotides agree with TRBD2. The V gene end was trimmed by 1 base and the J gene end by 2 bases; junction bases not matched to a gene: 6. The germline CDR1 and CDR2 sequences are MNHEY and SMNVEV (reference sequence). The CDR3 extends over 17 amino acids. The DNA of the CDR3 is TGTGCCAGCAGTTTATTATGGCTAGCGGGGGTCACAGATACGCAGTATTTT. Translating it yields CASSLLWLAGVTDTQYF.

This rearrangement joins TRBV27 to TRBJ1-2; weak D call: TRBD1 (6 bases). Germline V gives CDR1 MNHEY, CDR2 SMNVEV (reference sequence). Trimming cost V 0 bases and J 7 bases, with 9 bases left between them. There are 13 residues in the CDR3. CDR3 region: CASSLSGALGYTF. CDR3 nucleotides: TGTGCCAGCAGTTTATCGGGGGCGCTTGGCTACACCTTC.

The CDR3 DNA is TGTGCCAGCAGCTTGTTAGCGGGGACTAGCACAGATACGCAGTATTTT. Amino acid sequence: CASSLLAGTSTDTQYF. The chain combines TRBV5-8 with TRBJ2-3, with 8 positions matching TRBD2. The germline V gene has CDR1 SGHTS and CDR2 YDEGEE. Trimming cost V 1 base and J 0 bases; bases outside gene matches: 4. CDR3 length: 16 amino acids.

This clone was recorded only once. Germline and junction disagree at one end, which may indicate a read error. The chain couples TRBV5-6 to TRBJ1-2; TRBD1 is a possible D gene (5 bases). This CDR3 spans 14 amino acids. Per the germline V gene, CDR1 is SGHDT and CDR2 is YYEEEE. The CDR3 DNA follows: TGTGCCAGCAGCTTAACGACAGCTAACTATGGCTACCCCTTC. As protein: CASSLTTANYGYPF.

This clone was seen a handful of times. The rearrangement uses TRBV6-1 and TRBJ1-2, with 7 bases aligning to TRBD1. Germline V lookup: CDR1 MNHNS, CDR2 SASEGT. The CDR3 has 14 residues. The V segment lost 3 bases and the J segment 3 bases; nucleotides outside the gene matches: 4. The CDR3 sequence: CASSDRGSDYGYTF. The CDR3 DNA follows: TGTGCCAGCAGTGACAGGGGGTCGGACTATGGCTACACCTTC.